This T cell receptor (beta chain) was identified in a study of OX40 agonist ivuxolimab in advanced cancers. About the research overall: The dose-escalation cohort had hepatocellular carcinoma, melanoma, renal cell or head and neck cancer.

Sampling of blood occurred at baseline, cycle 4 day 1, and cycle 7 day 1. Points from the study as a whole: Expanded clones belonging to CD8+ T cells outnumbered, on average, those of CD4+.

Profiling relied on immunoSEQ multiplex PCR, and the TCRdb table lists in-frame clones only, not all of them. This table holds tens of thousands of clones, around 85% found once. Germline values: CDR1 PRHDT, CDR2 FYEKMQ (reference sequence). CDR3 length: 13 amino acids. Trimming took 4 bases from V and 0 from J, leaving 6 bases between them. About this clone: Its cognate antigen is unknown.

The clonotype comes from an adult with an advanced solid tumor such as melanoma, head and neck, liver or kidney cancer. This chain joins TRBV13 and TRBJ1-1, with no clear D. The sample was CD4+ or CD8+ T cells sorted from blood, taken in a trial of the OX40 agonist ivuxolimab. The CDR3 sequence is CASSSTVNTEAFF. The DNA for the CDR3 is TGTGCCAGCAGCTCGACGGTGAACACTGAAGCTTTCTTT.